The 7 T cell receptor beta chains below come from one sample, sequenced in a study of cytomegalovirus exposure and HLA in healthy donors (dated by TCRdb to 2017 to 2019). The library was generated by the immunoSEQ multiplex PCR assay. For the multiplex PCR, a mixture combining 60 forward primers for TCR Vbeta segments and 13 reverse primers for TCR Jbeta segments was used. The source is immuneACCESS, and TCRdb retained only in-frame sequences with V and J called. Part of the clones is not carried over; for the studies checked, unresolved V genes explain less than half of this, and the remainder is unexplained. Present in this sample are 150,000 to 200,000 clones, approximately 84% of which were seen just once. The ten largest clones take up 4.8% of the sample. The specimen was PBMCs. The origin of the receptors is a girl between 10 and 17 years old in good health and CMV-seropositive.

V and J are TRBV9 and TRBJ1-2, with D maybe TRBD1 (5 bases). Germline assignment: CDR1 SGDLS and CDR2 YYNGEE. The CDR3 totals 16 residues. Deletions cut 4 bases from V and 5 bases from J, with 21 bases between. The CDR3 nucleotides are TGTGCCAGCAGCCCGGGGCTGGGACTCCTAGAATATGGCTACACCTTC. Translated, it gives CASSPGLGLLEYGYTF. The whole variable domain, filled in from reference TRBV9 and TRBJ1-2, reads DSGVTQTPKHLITATGQRVTLRCSPRSGDLSVYWYQQSLDQGLQFLIQYYNGEERAKGNILERFSAQQFPDLHSELNLSSLELGDSALYFCASSPGLGLLEYGYTFGSGTRLTVV.

In its sample, this clone was seen once. J is TRBJ1-2 and V is TRBV19; 9 nucleotides align to TRBD1. The CDR3 spans 14 residues. CDR1 and CDR2 from the germline V gene are LNHDA and SQIVND (reference sequence). Trimming took 10 bases from V and 5 from J; bases not matched to a gene: 11. CDR3 in amino acids: CATLNTGGAYGYTF. The CDR3 DNA sequence: TGTGCCACATTAAATACAGGGGGCGCTTATGGCTACACCTTC.

The J gene is TRBJ1-1, the V gene TRBV27; D ambiguous. Trimming took 5 bases from V and 4 from J, leaving 11 bases between them. Germline-derived CDR1 and CDR2 are MNHEY and SMNVEV (reference sequence). The CDR3 runs to 13 residues. The CDR3 spells CASSLSEFTEAFF. The CDR3 bases are TGTGCCAGCAGTCTCAGTGAATTCACTGAAGCTTTCTTT.

The chain combines TRBV2 with TRBJ1-2; maybe TRBD1 (6 bases). The V and J ends lost 5 bases and 3 bases respectively, with 10 bases between them. The CDR3 is 13 residues long. Germline CDR1 is SNHLY and CDR2 is FYNNEI. CDR3 coding DNA: TGTGCCAGCAGTATCTGGGGGCACTATGGCTACACCTTC. It translates to CASSIWGHYGYTF.

V and J are TRBV19 and TRBJ1-1, with D tentatively TRBD1 (6 bases). There are 14 residues in the CDR3. Germline V gene lookup returns CDR1 LNHDA and CDR2 SQIVND (reference sequence). V lost 4 bases and J lost 1, with 10 bases in between. CDR3 nucleotide sequence: TGTGCCAGTAGTAGGGGACACGGGAACACTGAAGCTTTCTTT. Translating gives CASSRGHGNTEAFF.

This clone was seen once. The J gene is TRBJ1-2, the V gene TRBV6-5, with D possibly being TRBD1 (6 bases). The germline V gene encodes CDR1 MNHEY and CDR2 SVGAGI. This CDR3 is 14 amino acids long. Trimming took off 5 bases at V and 4 bases at J, with 14 bases between the two ends. The CDR3 coding sequence is TGTGCCAGCAGTGAAATGCGAGGGGGCTATGGCTACACCTTC. Translation: CASSEMRGGYGYTF.

This clone appeared a single time. This CDR3 is CASSRTGETQYF. DNA of the CDR3: TGTGCCAGCAGTCGTACGGGAGAGACCCAGTACTTC. The rearrangement links TRBV5-6 to TRBJ2-5, with D hard to call. Per the germline V gene, CDR1 is SGHDT and CDR2 is YYEEEE. V was trimmed by 5 bases and J by 4 bases, leaving 9 bases between them. The CDR3 spans 12 residues.